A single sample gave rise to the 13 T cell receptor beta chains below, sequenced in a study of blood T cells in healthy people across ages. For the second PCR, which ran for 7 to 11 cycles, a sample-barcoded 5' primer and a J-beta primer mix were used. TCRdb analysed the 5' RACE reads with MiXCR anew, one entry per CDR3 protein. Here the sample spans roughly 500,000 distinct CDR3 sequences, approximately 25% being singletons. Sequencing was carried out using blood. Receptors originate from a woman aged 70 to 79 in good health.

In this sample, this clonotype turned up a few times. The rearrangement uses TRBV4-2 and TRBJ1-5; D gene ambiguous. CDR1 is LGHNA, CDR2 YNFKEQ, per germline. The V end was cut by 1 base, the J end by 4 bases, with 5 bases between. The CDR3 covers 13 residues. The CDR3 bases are TGTGCCAGCAGCCAAGGGGAGAATCAGCCCCAGCATTTT. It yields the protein CASSQGENQPQHF.

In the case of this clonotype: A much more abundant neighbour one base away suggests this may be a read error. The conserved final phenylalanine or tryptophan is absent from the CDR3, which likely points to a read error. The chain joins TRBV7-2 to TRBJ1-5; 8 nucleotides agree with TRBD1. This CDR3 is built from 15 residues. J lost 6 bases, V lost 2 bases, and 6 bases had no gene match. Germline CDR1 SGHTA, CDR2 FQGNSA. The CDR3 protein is CASSLQGAVSQPQHL. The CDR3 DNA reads TGTGCCAGCAGCTTACAGGGGGCGGTGAGTCAGCCCCAGCATCTT.

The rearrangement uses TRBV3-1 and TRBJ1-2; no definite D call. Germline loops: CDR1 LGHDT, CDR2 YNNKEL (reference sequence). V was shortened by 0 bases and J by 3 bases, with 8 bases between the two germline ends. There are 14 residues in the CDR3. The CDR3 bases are TGTGCCAGCAGCCAAGAGCGGGCGCACTATGGCTACACCTTC. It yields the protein CASSQERAHYGYTF.

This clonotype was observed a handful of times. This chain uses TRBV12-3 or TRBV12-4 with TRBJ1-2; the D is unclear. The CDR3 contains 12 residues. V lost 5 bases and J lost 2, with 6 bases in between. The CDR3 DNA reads TGTGCCAGCAGTCGCCTCAACTATGGCTACACCTTC. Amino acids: CASSRLNYGYTF.

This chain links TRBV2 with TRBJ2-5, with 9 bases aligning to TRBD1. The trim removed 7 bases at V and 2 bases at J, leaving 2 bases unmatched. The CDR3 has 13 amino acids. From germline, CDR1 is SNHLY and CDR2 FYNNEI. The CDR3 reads CASTGQGQETQYF. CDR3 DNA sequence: TGTGCCAGCACCGGACAGGGGCAAGAGACCCAGTACTTC. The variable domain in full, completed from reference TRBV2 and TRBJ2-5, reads EPEVTQTPSHQVTQMGQEVILRCVPISNHLYFYWYRQILGQKVEFLVSFYNNEISEKSEIFDDQFSVERPDGSNFTLKIRSTKLEDSAMYFCASTGQGQETQYFGPGTRLLVL.

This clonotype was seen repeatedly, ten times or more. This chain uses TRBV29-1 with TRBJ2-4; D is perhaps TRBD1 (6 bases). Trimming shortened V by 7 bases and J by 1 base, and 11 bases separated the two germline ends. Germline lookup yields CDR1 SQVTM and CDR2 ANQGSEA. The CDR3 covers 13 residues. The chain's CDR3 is CSAKTGAKNIQYF. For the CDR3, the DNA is TGCAGCGCCAAAACAGGGGCCAAAAACATTCAGTACTTC.

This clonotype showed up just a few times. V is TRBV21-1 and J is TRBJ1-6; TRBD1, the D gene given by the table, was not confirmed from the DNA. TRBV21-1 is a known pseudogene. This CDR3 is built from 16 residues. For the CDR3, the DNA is TGTGCCAGCAGCAAAGGGGGCAGGGAGGAGGATTCACCCCTCCACTTT. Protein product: CASSKGGREEDSPLHF.

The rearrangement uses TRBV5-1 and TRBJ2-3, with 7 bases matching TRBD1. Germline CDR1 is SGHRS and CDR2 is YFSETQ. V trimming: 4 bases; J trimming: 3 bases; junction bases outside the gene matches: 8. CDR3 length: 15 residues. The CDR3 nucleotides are TGCGCCAGCAGCCCCAACCGACAGGGTACAGATACGCAGTATTTT. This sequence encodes CASSPNRQGTDTQYF.

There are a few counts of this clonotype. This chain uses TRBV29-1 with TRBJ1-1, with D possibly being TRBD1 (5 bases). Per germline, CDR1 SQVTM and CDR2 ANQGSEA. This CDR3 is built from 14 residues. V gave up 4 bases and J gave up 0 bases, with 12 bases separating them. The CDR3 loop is CSVAGFPMNTEAFF. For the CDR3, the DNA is TGCAGCGTTGCAGGGTTCCCAATGAACACTGAAGCTTTCTTT.

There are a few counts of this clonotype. The CDR3 protein is CASSLEGRYNEQFF. The CDR3, as DNA: TGCGCCAGCAGCTTGGAAGGGCGTTACAATGAGCAGTTCTTC. V and J are TRBV5-1 and TRBJ2-1; no clear D gene. The germline V gene encodes CDR1 SGHRS and CDR2 YFSETQ. Trimming removed 0 bases from V and 4 bases from J, with 8 bases in between. This CDR3 is built from 14 residues.

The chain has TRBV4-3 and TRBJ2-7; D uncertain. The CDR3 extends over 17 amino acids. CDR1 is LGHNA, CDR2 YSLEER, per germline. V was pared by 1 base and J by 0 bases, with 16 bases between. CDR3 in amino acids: CASSQGTQVGNSYEQYF. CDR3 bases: TGCGCCAGCAGCCAAGGAACGCAGGTTGGAAACTCCTACGAGCAGTACTTC.

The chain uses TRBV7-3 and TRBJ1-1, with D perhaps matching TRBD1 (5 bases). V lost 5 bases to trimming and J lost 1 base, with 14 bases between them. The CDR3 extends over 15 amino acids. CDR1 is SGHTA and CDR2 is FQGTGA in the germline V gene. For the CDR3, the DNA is TGTGCCAGCAGCCCCAGGGCAGGGCGGAACACTGAAGCTTTCTTT. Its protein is CASSPRAGRNTEAFF.

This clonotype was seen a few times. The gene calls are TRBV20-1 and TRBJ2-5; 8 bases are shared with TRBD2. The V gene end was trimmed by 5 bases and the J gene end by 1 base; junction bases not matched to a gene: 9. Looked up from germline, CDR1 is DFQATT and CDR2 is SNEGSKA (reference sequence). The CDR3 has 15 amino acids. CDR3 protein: CSAGDSGELQETQYF. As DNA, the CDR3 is TGCAGTGCTGGGGATAGCGGGGAGCTCCAAGAGACCCAGTACTTC.